What follows are 2 T cell receptor beta chains derived from one specimen sequenced in a study of blood T cell repertoires in COVID-19. Measured with immunoSEQ multiplex PCR; TCRdb has only the in-frame clones, and not every one. The sample includes about 130,000 clones, 84% of them seen just once. The specimen was peripheral blood. The receptors were sampled from a woman aged 30 to 39 who had recovered from COVID-19.

The chain recombines TRBV5-1 with TRBJ2-2, with a tentative D call TRBD1 (5 bases). The germline CDR1 and CDR2 sequences are SGHRS and YFSETQ. The CDR3 runs to 14 residues. V was clipped by 4 bases and J by 6 bases, with 13 bases between them. The CDR3 DNA sequence: TGCGCCAGCAGCAGCAAAGGGGAATCCGGGGAGCTGTTTTTT. It codes for CASSSKGESGELFF.

V usage is TRBV5-1 and J usage is TRBJ2-1, with D maybe TRBD1 (5 bases). The CDR3 runs 14 residues. Trimming shortened V by 3 bases and J by 2 bases, and 9 bases separated the two germline ends. Germline CDR1 reads SGHRS; CDR2 reads YFSETQ. In DNA form, the CDR3 reads TGCGCCAGCAGCTCGCAGGACACCTACAATGAGCAGTTCTTC. This gives the protein CASSSQDTYNEQFF.